This passage covers 32 T cell receptor beta chains from one sample sequenced in a study of CD8 T cells in Susac syndrome. It was with random hexamers that roughly 0.45 to 1 ug RNA was reverse transcribed. TCRdb analysed the immunoSEQ multiplex PCR reads with MiXCR anew, one entry per CDR3 protein. The sample lists 150,000 to 200,000 distinct CDR3 sequences, around 95% occurring once. Sequenced material: CD4+ T cells from PBMCs. These receptors were obtained from a human donor in good health.

The gene calls are TRBV6-1 and TRBJ2-3, with D tentatively TRBD1 (5 bases). Germline V gene sequence: CDR1 MNHNS, CDR2 SASEGT. The CDR3 length is 14 residues. V was cut by 6 bases and J by 4 bases, with 14 bases left in between. CDR3 sequence: CASSVIQGPDTQYF. DNA of the CDR3: TGTGCCAGCAGCGTTATTCAGGGTCCAGATACGCAGTATTTT.

The gene calls are TRBV14 and TRBJ2-5; possible D gene TRBD1, 5 bases. V gave up 4 bases and J gave up 2 bases, with 11 bases separating them. Per germline, CDR1 SGHDN and CDR2 FVKESK. CDR3 size: 14 residues. CDR3 amino acids: CASSPLTGQETQYF. CDR3 in DNA: TGTGCCAGCAGCCCATTAACAGGTCAAGAGACCCAGTACTTC.

This chain uses TRBV5-1 with TRBJ2-5, with unresolved D. CDR1 SGHRS and CDR2 YFSETQ come from the germline V gene. This CDR3 region has 16 residues. The V end lost 2 bases, the J end lost 0 bases, and 14 bases lay between the germline ends. CDR3 protein: CASSFLPASNQETQYF. For the CDR3, the DNA is TGCGCCAGCAGCTTTCTGCCAGCCTCTAACCAAGAGACCCAGTACTTC.

V is TRBV3-1 and J is TRBJ2-5, with 8 bases aligning to TRBD2. The CDR3 has 16 residues. V lost 1 base, J lost 1 base, and 5 bases stayed unmatched. The V gene's germline CDR1 is LGHDT and CDR2 YNNKEL (reference sequence). The CDR3 DNA sequence: TGTGCCAGCAGCCAAGGACCCGGGGGGGCCCAAGAGACCCAGTACTTC. Translation: CASSQGPGGAQETQYF.

The chain combines TRBV29-1 with TRBJ1-2; 9 bases agree with TRBD1. The V segment lost 3 bases and the J segment 4 bases; nucleotides outside the gene matches: 6. CDR1 is SQVTM and CDR2 is ANQGSEA in the germline V gene. The CDR3 spans 14 residues. CDR3 region: CSVDSVTGGYGYTF. The CDR3 DNA reads as TGCAGCGTTGATTCCGTGACAGGGGGCTATGGCTACACCTTC. Combining the CDR3 with reference TRBV29-1 and TRBJ1-2 gives the whole variable domain SAVISQKPSRDICQRGTSLTIQCQVDSQVTMMFWYRQQPGQSLTLIATANQGSEATYESGFVIDKFPISRPNLTFSTLTVSNMSPEDSSIYLCSVDSVTGGYGYTFGSGTRLTVV.

This chain joins TRBV7-2 and TRBJ2-7; D gene unclear. The V gene's germline CDR1 is SGHTA and CDR2 FQGNSA. The CDR3 spans 14 residues. The germline V and J ends were trimmed by 3 bases and 6 bases, with 15 bases remaining between them. As DNA, the CDR3 is TGTGCCAGCAGCTTTCTAGGTTTTACATCCGAGCAGTACTTC. This codes for CASSFLGFTSEQYF.

The gene calls are TRBV6-5 and TRBJ1-2; D remains unclear. Germline CDR1 MNHEY, CDR2 SVGAGI. V dropped 6 bases and J dropped 5 bases, with 13 bases sitting between them. This CDR3 has 13 amino acids. This CDR3 reads CASSPTRGYGYTF. As DNA, the CDR3 is TGTGCCAGCAGCCCGACTCGAGGGTATGGCTACACCTTC.

The chain has TRBV16 and TRBJ1-1; a possible D gene is TRBD1 (5 bases). Germline V gene lookup returns CDR1 KGHSY and CDR2 FQNENV. CDR3 length: 17 residues. V lost 0 bases, J lost 1 base, and 15 bases lay in between. The CDR3 sequence is CASSQSEVGAGNTEAFF. CDR3 nucleotides: TGTGCCAGCAGCCAATCAGAGGTCGGGGCAGGGAACACTGAAGCTTTCTTT.

The genes are TRBV6-5 and TRBJ2-1, with D possibly TRBD2 on 5 matching bases. This CDR3 has 13 residues. In germline, CDR1 is MNHEY, CDR2 SVGAGI. V was cut by 7 bases and J by 8 bases, with 15 bases left in between. CDR3 nucleotide sequence: TGTGCCAGCAAGCCCCATCTAGCACATGAGCAGTTCTTC. Amino acid sequence: CASKPHLAHEQFF.

V and J are TRBV6-5 and TRBJ1-6, with D uncertain. V gave up 2 bases and J gave up 7 bases, with 6 bases separating them. CDR1 and CDR2 (germline): MNHEY, SVGAGI. This CDR3 is built from 13 residues. The CDR3 is CASSYDGNSPLHF. The CDR3 DNA sequence: TGTGCCAGCAGTTACGACGGAAATTCACCCCTCCACTTT.

The chain links TRBV5-1 to TRBJ1-1; D ambiguous. V was shortened by 4 bases and J by 2 bases, with 12 bases between the two germline ends. The CDR3 consists of 14 residues. Germline V gives CDR1 SGHRS, CDR2 YFSETQ. The CDR3 reads CASSKRSSNTEAFF. Here the CDR3 DNA reads TGCGCCAGCAGCAAAAGGAGCTCAAACACTGAAGCTTTCTTT.

J is TRBJ1-1 and V is TRBV29-1; possibly TRBD1 for D (6 bases). Germline assignment: CDR1 SQVTM and CDR2 ANQGSEA. The CDR3 extends over 14 amino acids. Trimming removed 5 bases at V and 4 bases at J, with 17 bases between. CDR3 residues: CSVNSDRFGTEAFF. DNA for the CDR3: TGCAGCGTTAATAGTGACAGGTTCGGCACTGAAGCTTTCTTT.

J is TRBJ2-7 and V is TRBV5-1; 8 nucleotides match TRBD1. Germline V lookup: CDR1 SGHRS, CDR2 YFSETQ. Germline trimming cut 2 bases from V and 4 bases from J; bases unmatched to any gene: 5. There are 14 residues in the CDR3. The CDR3 DNA reads TGCGCCAGCAGCTTACAGGGGGACGGATACGAGCAGTACTTC. Encoded protein: CASSLQGDGYEQYF.

V usage is TRBV2 and J usage is TRBJ1-3; TRBD1 matches 8 bases. From germline, CDR1 is SNHLY and CDR2 FYNNEI. Losses at the gene ends were 6 bases for V and 0 bases for J; bases not matched to a gene: 13. The CDR3 is made up of 18 amino acids. This chain's CDR3 is CASREYSGTGGSGNTIYF. The CDR3 DNA follows: TGTGCCAGCAGAGAATACTCCGGGACAGGTGGCTCTGGAAACACCATATATTTT.

The chain couples TRBV7-2 to TRBJ2-7; D might be TRBD1 (5 bases). V was shortened by 5 bases and J by 5 bases, with 13 bases between the two germline ends. The CDR3 is 13 residues long. CDR1 is SGHTA, CDR2 FQGNSA, per germline. The CDR3 DNA follows: TGTGCCAGCAGCCCCCAAACCAGGGACGAGCAGTACTTC. Translated: CASSPQTRDEQYF.

The chain carries TRBV12-5 and TRBJ2-3; no clear D gene. Trimming shortened V by 4 bases and J by 2 bases, and 4 bases separated the two germline ends. Looked up from germline, CDR1 is LGHNT and CDR2 is FRNRAP. There are 12 residues in the CDR3. The CDR3 here is CASGSFTDTQYF. DNA of the CDR3: TGTGCTAGTGGTTCTTTCACAGATACGCAGTATTTT.

The CDR3 sequence is CASSLHEGYNEQFF. The DNA of the CDR3 is TGCGCCAGCAGCCTGCACGAGGGGTACAATGAGCAGTTCTTC. The chain couples TRBV5-1 to TRBJ2-1, with D perhaps given as TRBD1 or TRBD2 (5 bases each). Germline values: CDR1 SGHRS, CDR2 YFSETQ. Trimming cost V 4 bases and J 4 bases, with 12 bases left between them. The CDR3 runs to 14 residues.

This sequence joins TRBV7-9 and TRBJ1-2; a weak D match, TRBD1 (5 bases). Germline CDR1 reads SEHNR; CDR2 reads FQNEAQ (reference sequence). The CDR3 covers 13 residues. Trimming removed 7 bases from V and 0 bases from J, with 9 bases in between. The chain's CDR3 is CASTLGANYGYTF. The CDR3 DNA reads as TGTGCCAGCACCCTAGGGGCTAACTATGGCTACACCTTC.

This chain connects TRBV5-5 to TRBJ2-7; 7 positions match TRBD2. Germline lookup yields CDR1 SGHKS and CDR2 YYEKEE (reference sequence). J gave up 3 bases and V 0 bases, and 6 bases lay outside the gene matches. The CDR3 has 15 amino acids. CDR3 DNA sequence: TGTGCCAGCAGCTTGGGAGCGGGGAGATTCTACGAGCAGTACTTC. Its protein is CASSLGAGRFYEQYF.

The rearrangement links TRBV15 to TRBJ2-1, with 7 bases fitting TRBD1. The V gene's germline CDR1 is LNHNV and CDR2 YYDKDF (reference sequence). The CDR3 loop spans 16 amino acids. The trim removed 1 base at V and 3 bases at J, leaving 6 bases unmatched. The DNA for the CDR3 is TGTGCCACCAGCAGAGCCTCCGGGACAGTCTACAATGAGCAGTTCTTC. Amino acid sequence: CATSRASGTVYNEQFF.

This chain uses TRBV7-2 with TRBJ2-7; D could derive from TRBD1 or TRBD2 (5 bases each). CDR1 SGHTA and CDR2 FQGNSA come from the germline V gene. V lost 2 bases and J lost 4, with 15 bases in between. The CDR3 runs 15 residues. The CDR3 DNA reads TGTGCCAGCAGCTTATCGGGCAGGGCGGGTTACGAGCAGTACTTC. It is translated as CASSLSGRAGYEQYF.

This chain connects TRBV3-1 to TRBJ1-2, with D possibly matching TRBD1 (5 bases). V shed 0 bases and J shed 6 bases, with 17 bases lying between them. The CDR3 is made up of 16 amino acids. Germline assignment: CDR1 LGHDT and CDR2 YNNKEL (reference sequence). CDR3 nucleotides: TGTGCCAGCAGCCAAGATCTCCAGGGAAGGTGGGATGGCTACACCTTC. It yields the protein CASSQDLQGRWDGYTF. Supplemented by reference TRBV3-1 and TRBJ1-2, the full variable domain reads DTAVSQTPKYLVTQMGNDKSIKCEQNLGHDTMYWYKQDSKKFLKIMFSYNNKELIINETVPNRFSPKSPDKAHLNLHINSLELGDSAVYFCASSQDLQGRWDGYTFGSGTRLTVV.

V and J are TRBV5-1 and TRBJ1-3; no firm D call. The CDR3 extends over 16 amino acids. The V and J ends lost 0 bases and 0 bases respectively, with 10 bases between them. Germline CDR1 is SGHRS and CDR2 is YFSETQ. CDR3 sequence: CASSLVPANSGNTIYF. Here the CDR3 DNA reads TGCGCCAGCAGCTTGGTTCCGGCTAACTCTGGAAACACCATATATTTT.

Only one count was recorded for this clonotype. The rearrangement links TRBV7-2 to TRBJ2-1; 11 nucleotides align to TRBD2. Germline V lookup: CDR1 SGHTA, CDR2 FQGNSA. The CDR3 contains 17 residues. J lost 2 bases, V lost 0 bases, and 3 bases had no gene match. CDR3 protein: CASSLAISGGAYNEQFF. Written as DNA, the CDR3 is TGTGCCAGCAGCTTAGCGATTAGCGGGGGGGCCTACAATGAGCAGTTCTTC. The variable domain in full, with the rest retrieved from reference TRBV7-2 and TRBJ2-1, is GAGVSQSPSNKVTEKGKDVELRCDPISGHTALYWYRQSLGQGLEFLIYFQGNSAPDKSGLPSDRFSAERTGGSVSTLTIQRTQQEDSAVYLCASSLAISGGAYNEQFFGPGTRLTVL.

This sequence joins TRBV6-1 and TRBJ1-4, with D maybe TRBD1 (6 bases). This CDR3 has 16 residues. CDR1 is MNHNS, CDR2 SASEGT, per germline. The germline V and J ends were trimmed by 8 bases and 0 bases, with 16 bases remaining between them. The CDR3 protein is CASRPKDSATNEKLFF. The CDR3 DNA reads as TGTGCCAGCCGGCCGAAGGACAGCGCAACTAATGAAAAACTGTTTTTT.

The chain couples TRBV6-5 to TRBJ2-2; possible D gene TRBD2, 6 bases. V gave up 0 bases and J gave up 6 bases, with 11 bases separating them. CDR3 length: 15 amino acids. CDR1 and CDR2 (germline): MNHEY, SVGAGI. CDR3 region: CASSYSFGGPGELFF. CDR3 in DNA: TGTGCCAGCAGTTACTCCTTCGGGGGACCCGGGGAGCTGTTTTTT.

V gene TRBV20-1 combines with J gene TRBJ1-2; D gene ambiguous. This CDR3 is 11 amino acids long. Trimming pared 5 bases from V and 2 bases from J, leaving 6 bases between. CDR1 and CDR2 (germline): DFQATT, SNEGSKA (reference sequence). The CDR3 protein is CSASENYGYTF. The CDR3 nucleotides read TGCAGTGCTTCGGAAAACTATGGCTACACCTTC.

The CDR3 DNA sequence: TGTGCCAGCAGCCCACAGGGGTTGGACAGCATGAACACTGAAGCTTTCTTT. This codes for CASSPQGLDSMNTEAFF. The chain uses TRBV9 and TRBJ1-1; 7 bases line up with TRBD1. J gave up 0 bases and V 4 bases, and 12 bases lay outside the gene matches. Germline-derived CDR1 and CDR2 are SGDLS and YYNGEE. The CDR3 extends over 17 amino acids.

The J gene is TRBJ2-1, the V gene TRBV6-5, with 8 nucleotides matching TRBD2. Trimming cost V 5 bases and J 6 bases; bases outside gene matches: 9. The V gene's germline CDR1 is MNHEY and CDR2 SVGAGI. The CDR3 spans 15 residues. This CDR3 reads CASSPLAGGTNEQFF. The CDR3 nucleotides are TGTGCCAGCAGTCCCCTTGCGGGGGGTACCAATGAGCAGTTCTTC.

The V gene is TRBV10-2, the J gene TRBJ2-5; no clear D. Trimming cost V 3 bases and J 1 base, with 6 bases left between them. Per germline, CDR1 WSHSY and CDR2 SAAADI. This CDR3 has 13 amino acids. CDR3 sequence: CASSDRVQETQYF. CDR3 nucleotide sequence: TGCGCCAGCAGTGACAGAGTCCAAGAGACCCAGTACTTC.

The chain uses TRBV5-1 and TRBJ2-3, with D unclear. V was clipped by 0 bases and J by 6 bases, with 8 bases between them. CDR3 length: 13 residues. Germline-derived CDR1 and CDR2 are SGHRS and YFSETQ. The CDR3: CASSLDTPDTQYF. Written as DNA, the CDR3 is TGCGCCAGCAGCTTGGACACACCGGATACGCAGTATTTT.

The gene calls are TRBV7-8 and TRBJ2-5, with D uncertain. CDR3 length: 14 amino acids. The germline gives CDR1 SGHVS, CDR2 FQNEAQ. The V gene lost 3 bases and the J gene lost 1 base, with 9 bases spanning the gap. This CDR3 is CASSFGVAQETQYF. The CDR3, as DNA: TGTGCCAGCAGCTTCGGAGTGGCCCAAGAGACCCAGTACTTC.